This TCR beta chain was captured in a study of T cells in Graves' hyperthyroidism and ophthalmopathy. Amplified regions were TCR beta CDR3 sequences from RNA transcripts. Using the HTBI primer set, a first-round RT-PCR was run on the TCR CDR3. TCRdb reprocessed the multiplex PCR reads with MiXCR, giving one entry per CDR3 protein. The data hold some 500,000 distinct CDR3 sequences, with 14% observed a single time. This clonotype was seen at least ten times. V lost 3 bases, J lost 7 bases, and 6 bases stayed unmatched. The germline V gene encodes CDR1 SGHTA and CDR2 FQGNSA. CDR3 length: 15 amino acids. The TCR originated in a young woman with Graves' hyperthyroidism. The V and J genes are TRBV7-2 and TRBJ1-6; TRBD1 matches 7 bases. Sequenced: blood. Here the CDR3 DNA reads TGTGCCAGCAGCTTCGGAACAGGGGTGAATTCACCCCTCCACTTT. It yields the protein CASSFGTGVNSPLHF.